This T cell receptor (beta chain) is drawn from a study of blood T cell repertoires in COVID-19. Study-level information: Samples came from the United States, Italy and Spain, spanning acute and convalescent COVID-19.

This clone has only a few counts. Repertoires were generated with immunoSEQ multiplex PCR, while TCRdb's copy carries only in-frame clones and drops some. The table includes about 150,000 clones, about 79% detected once. The V end was cut by 6 bases, the J end by 9 bases, with 12 bases between. This CDR3 is built from 13 residues. From germline, CDR1 is SNHLY and CDR2 FYNNEI. The chain recombines TRBV2 with TRBJ1-6; no firm D call. The sequence was obtained from a woman aged 55-70 years with acute or convalescent COVID-19. The sequencing input was peripheral blood. CDR3 DNA sequence: TGTGCCAGCAGCCCCCAACCAGGTTCACCCCTCCACTTT. Protein product: CASSPQPGSPLHF.